Included here is one T cell receptor beta chain sequence, with context. Other nucleotide sequences in the sample specify the same CDR3. Treatment here: randomized to nivolumab then ipilimumab (arm A) or the reverse (arm B). The data are from a study of sequential checkpoint blockade in melanoma. J gave up 5 bases and V 9 bases, and 12 bases lay outside the gene matches. Per the germline V gene, CDR1 is MNHEY and CDR2 is SVGAGI. The CDR3 runs to 15 residues. Libraries were prepared by immunoSEQ multiplex PCR; TCRdb keeps only in-frame clonotypes and omits some of them. The sample consists of 30,000 to 40,000 clones, nearly 90% of them appearing once.

The sample was CD8+ T cells sorted from blood (inferred from file names), taken from a patient given nivolumab and ipilimumab in sequence. The chain joins TRBV6-5 to TRBJ2-2; 7 bases agree with TRBD2. The clonotype originates from a human donor with melanoma. The CDR3 coding sequence is TGTGCCAGTCGGGCTGGACTAGGGGAAACCGGGGAGCTGTTTTTT. Protein sequence: CASRAGLGETGELFF.